A single sample gave rise to the 2 T cell receptor beta chains below, sequenced in a study of tumor and adjacent non-tumor tissue in lung cancer. This sample's RNA came from whole unsorted tissue. More than 3 cm separated this lung sample from the edge of the tumor. Three rounds of nested PCR, following a modified ARM-PCR protocol, produced the TCRbeta library. TCRdb reprocessed the multiplex PCR reads with MiXCR, giving one entry per CDR3 protein. The sample shows tens of thousands of distinct CDR3 sequences, roughly two thirds of them seen only once. Sample: distant non-tumor lung tissue. These TCRs come from a woman aged 40 to 50 with non-small cell lung cancer.

Of note for this clonotype: This clone may be a read error of a much larger clone one base away. The chain links TRBV7-9 to TRBJ2-7, with D possibly matching TRBD1 (6 bases). Looked up from germline, CDR1 is SEHNR and CDR2 is FQNEAQ (reference sequence). This CDR3 has 15 residues. Trimming took off 8 bases at V and 0 bases at J, with 17 bases between the two ends. This chain's CDR3 is CASGYPGTFSYEQYF. The CDR3 nucleotides are TGTGCCAGCGGCTACCCCGGGACATTCTCCTACGAGCAGTACTTC.

As concerns this clonotype: This may arise from a read error, as a much more abundant clone is one base away. The genes are TRBV30 and TRBJ2-3; weak D call: TRBD2 (6 bases). CDR1 and CDR2 from the germline V gene are GTSNPN and SVGIG (reference sequence). CDR3 length equals 18 residues. V was trimmed by 7 bases and J by 0 bases, leaving 26 bases between them. The CDR3 DNA reads TGTGCCTCAACCGACGTGGTAGCGGAGACTACTAGCACAGATACGCAGTATTTT. Protein sequence: CASTDVVAETTSTDTQYF.